The rows below give T cell receptor beta chains drawn from one sample of a study of T cells after yellow fever vaccination. MiXCR was run by TCRdb on the 5' RACE reads, yielding one entry per CDR3 protein. The data show about 160,000 distinct CDR3 sequences, with more than 5.5% seen just once and over 2% held by the top ten. Sequenced here: CD4+ T cells sorted from PBMCs, sampled roughly 5 days after the first yellow fever vaccination. All receptors come from a young man who received the YFV17D yellow fever vaccine. Each CDR3 is given with its conserved first and last residue. D genes are given only for firm matches. The listing skips clone size in some rows; elsewhere it reads once, few, many or a size class.

j_call,d_call,v_call,cdr3_length,clone_size,cdr3_aa,cdr3_nt
TRBJ2-5,NA,TRBV30,13,many,CAWGGGGVGTQYF,TGTGCCTGGGGAGGGGGGGGAGTGGGGACCCAGTACTTC
TRBJ2-2,NA,TRBV2,11,many,CASRGEVVLFF,TGTGCCAGCAGGGGGGAGGTTGTGCTGTTTTTT
TRBJ2-5,NA,TRBV3-1,18,NA,CAISHLPRPGRVKETQYF,TGTGCCATCAGCCATTTACCCCGCCCAGGGAGAGTAAAAGAGACCCAGTACTTC
TRBJ1-5,NA,TRBV2,13,many,CASYSERGQPQHF,TGTGCCAGCTATTCAGAAAGGGGTCAGCCCCAGCATTTT
TRBJ2-7,NA,TRBV7-2,13,many,CASSLGHIYEQYF,TGTGCCAGCAGCTTAGGACACATCTACGAGCAGTACTTC
TRBJ1-4,NA,TRBV5-5,13,many,CASSLEGNEKLFF,TGTGCCAGCAGCTTGGAAGGGAATGAAAAACTGTTTTTT
TRBJ1-5,TRBD1,TRBV4-1,15,many,CASSQGTGGNQPQHF,TGCGCCAGCAGCCAAGGTACAGGGGGCAATCAGCCCCAGCATTTT
TRBJ2-3,NA,TRBV30,11,many,CAWSVQYTQYF,TGTGCCTGGAGTGTACAGTATACGCAGTATTTT
TRBJ2-7,TRBD2,TRBV6-2/TRBV6-3,14,NA,CASMPSGGFYEQYF,TGTGCCAGCATGCCTAGCGGGGGATTCTACGAGCAGTACTTC
TRBJ2-1,NA,TRBV5-1,17,many,CASSSPPGLSSYNEQFF,TGCGCCAGCAGCTCCCCGCCGGGACTCAGCTCCTACAATGAGCAGTTCTTC
TRBJ2-2,NA,TRBV3-1,17,NA,CATCQVHGGRNTGELFF,TGTGCCACCTGCCAAGTTCATGGGGGGAGGAACACCGGGGAGCTGTTTTTT
TRBJ1-2,NA,TRBV30,12,many,CAWSVGLYGYTF,TGTGCCTGGAGTGTTGGACTCTATGGCTACACCTTC
TRBJ2-3,NA,TRBV7-3,15,few,CASSLDPASTDTQYF,TGTGCCAGCAGCCTCGACCCGGCTAGCACAGATACGCAGTATTTT
TRBJ2-2,NA,TRBV7-6,14,many,CASSLIGYTGELFF,TGTGCCAGCAGCTTAATCGGCTACACCGGGGAGCTGTTTTTT
TRBJ2-2,NA,TRBV2,14,many,CASIPGANTGELFF,TGTGCCAGCATCCCCGGGGCGAACACCGGGGAGCTGTTTTTT
TRBJ1-3,TRBD1,TRBV4-1,16,many,CASSRAGTGSGNTIYF,TGCGCCAGCAGCCGGGCCGGGACAGGGTCAGGAAACACCATATATTTT
TRBJ2-3,NA,TRBV30,14,few,CAWSVGGATDTQYF,TGTGCCTGGAGTGTAGGGGGGGCAACAGATACGCAGTATTTT
TRBJ2-5,NA,TRBV5-1,15,many,CASSLISGLQETQYF,TGCGCCAGCAGCTTGATTTCCGGGTTGCAAGAGACCCAGTACTTC
TRBJ1-2,NA,TRBV6-2/TRBV6-3,12,NA,CASSDYPYGYTF,TGTGCCAGCAGTGATTACCCATATGGCTACACCTTC
TRBJ2-3,TRBD2,TRBV5-1,14,many,CASRVSGGTDTQYF,TGCGCCAGCAGAGTCAGCGGGGGGACAGATACGCAGTATTTT
TRBJ1-5,NA,TRBV19,16,few,CASSIQPPGVPQPQHF,TGTGCCAGTAGTATACAGCCCCCCGGGGTGCCCCAGCCCCAGCATTTT
TRBJ2-2,TRBD2,TRBV9,16,few,CASSPPSGRHAGELFF,TGTGCCAGCAGCCCCCCTAGCGGGCGACACGCCGGGGAGCTGTTTTTT
TRBJ2-1,TRBD2,TRBV5-1,17,many,CASSFSPRTSGYNEQFF,TGCGCCAGCAGCTTCTCGCCACGGACTAGCGGGTACAATGAGCAGTTCTTC
TRBJ2-5,TRBD2,TRBV20-1,15,few,CSALRLAGGPETQYF,TGCAGTGCCCTCCGACTAGCGGGGGGGCCAGAGACCCAGTACTTC
TRBJ2-1,TRBD2,TRBV10-2,13,many,CASKAGANNEQFF,TGCGCCTCTAAAGCGGGGGCGAATAATGAGCAGTTCTTC
TRBJ2-7,TRBD2,TRBV2,13,NA,CASSRREQGEQYF,TGTGCCAGCAGCCGGCGGGAGCAGGGCGAGCAGTACTTC
TRBJ2-5,NA,TRBV5-6,13,many,CASSLAWGETQYF,TGTGCCAGCAGCTTGGCCTGGGGAGAGACCCAGTACTTC
TRBJ2-5,NA,TRBV7-2,15,few,CASSLSSGPQETQYF,TGTGCCAGCAGCTTAAGTTCCGGGCCACAAGAGACCCAGTACTTC
TRBJ2-7,NA,TRBV19,12,many,CASSTPRGPRYF,TGTGCCAGTAGTACACCACGGGGCCCCCGGTACTTC
TRBJ1-6,NA,TRBV6-2/TRBV6-3,16,many,CASSYPYRERDSPLHF,TGTGCCAGCAGTTACCCCTACAGAGAAAGGGACTCACCCCTCCACTTT
TRBJ1-1,NA,TRBV5-4,14,many,CASSLEGARTEAFF,TGTGCCAGCAGCTTGGAAGGGGCGCGCACTGAAGCTTTCTTT
TRBJ1-1,NA,TRBV7-9,15,many,CASSLRGVSVGEAFF,TGTGCCAGCAGCTTAAGGGGGGTATCGGTTGGCGAAGCTTTCTTT
TRBJ2-6,NA,TRBV7-8,17,few,CASSHRGERSGANVLTF,TGTGCCAGCAGCCACCGAGGGGAGAGGTCTGGGGCCAACGTCCTGACTTTC